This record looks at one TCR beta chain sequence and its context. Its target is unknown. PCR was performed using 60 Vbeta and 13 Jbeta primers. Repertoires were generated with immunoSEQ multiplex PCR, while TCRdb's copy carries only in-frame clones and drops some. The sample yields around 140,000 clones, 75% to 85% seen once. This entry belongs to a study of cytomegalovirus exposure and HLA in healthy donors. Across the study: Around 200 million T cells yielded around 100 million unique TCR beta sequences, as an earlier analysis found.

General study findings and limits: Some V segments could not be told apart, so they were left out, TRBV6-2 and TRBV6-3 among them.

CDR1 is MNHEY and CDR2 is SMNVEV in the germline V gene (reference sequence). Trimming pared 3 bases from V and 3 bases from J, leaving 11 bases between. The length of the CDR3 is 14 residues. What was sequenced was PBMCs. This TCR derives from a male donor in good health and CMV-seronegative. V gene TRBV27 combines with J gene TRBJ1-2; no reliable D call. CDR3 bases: TGTGCCAGCAGTTTGTCCCCCCCTTACTATGGCTACACCTTC. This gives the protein CASSLSPPYYGYTF.